This TCR beta chain emerged from a study of T cell repertoires in cytomegalovirus infection. Study findings and constraints: HLA-C-restricted CMV clonotypes gave the most frequent clonotype in two of eight donors.

Between the trimmed V and J ends, which lost 3 bases and 2 bases, there was a span of 12 bases. There are 14 residues in the CDR3. CDR1 is DFQATT and CDR2 is SNEGSKA in the germline V gene (reference sequence). On this clonotype: The antigen remains undetermined.

MiXCR, run by TCRdb on the reads, gives a single entry per CDR3 protein. The sample yields roughly 130,000 distinct CDR3 sequences, roughly a quarter seen once. The chain recombines TRBV20-1 with TRBJ2-3; weak D call: TRBD2 (5 bases). The specimen was PBMCs, sequenced either directly or after in vitro stimulation (not recorded which). The TCR was taken from a human donor in good health (CMV status not recorded). Some clones in this sample may be carry-over from other donors' samples. The CDR3 spells CSARVERFTDTQYF. CDR3 coding DNA: TGCAGTGCTAGGGTAGAGCGGTTCACAGATACGCAGTATTTT.